This entry lists 19 T cell receptor beta chains sequenced from one sample in a study of OX40 agonist ivuxolimab in advanced cancers. The library was produced with the immunoSEQ multiplex PCR assay. As stored in TCRdb, this immuneACCESS dataset retains in-frame rearrangements with V and J assigned. A fraction of the clones does not appear; measured against another copy, unresolved V genes explain less than half of the discrepancy, and the remainder lacks a known reason. The table for this sample lists some 45,000 clones; around 86% of them were counted only once. The ten largest clones add up to 0.38% of the sample. Sequenced here: CD4+ or CD8+ T cells sorted from blood, sampled in a trial of the OX40 agonist ivuxolimab. These receptors all come from an adult with an advanced solid tumor such as melanoma, head and neck, liver or kidney cancer.

The chain carries TRBV19 and TRBJ1-5, with unresolved D. This CDR3 is 15 amino acids long. The germline V and J ends were trimmed by 7 bases and 7 bases, with 20 bases remaining between them. Per the germline V gene, CDR1 is LNHDA and CDR2 is SQIVND (reference sequence). CDR3 sequence (DNA): TGTGCCAGTACCACCCGGGCCTCCGTCGGACAGCCCCAGCATTTT. Its translation: CASTTRASVGQPQHF.

The CDR3 DNA is TGTGCCAGCAGCTCTGGGGGGCTGAAGGAGACCCAGTACTTC. It encodes CASSSGGLKETQYF. The genes are TRBV7-2 and TRBJ2-5; D tentatively reads TRBD1 or TRBD2 (6 bases each). V was trimmed by 4 bases and J by 5 bases, leaving 14 bases between them. This CDR3 spans 14 amino acids. The germline CDR1 and CDR2 sequences are SGHTA and FQGNSA. Filled out from reference TRBV7-2 and TRBJ2-5, the complete variable domain reads GAGVSQSPSNKVTEKGKDVELRCDPISGHTALYWYRQSLGQGLEFLIYFQGNSAPDKSGLPSDRFSAERTGGSVSTLTIQRTQQEDSAVYLCASSSGGLKETQYFGPGTRLLVL.

The chain employs TRBV10-3 and TRBJ2-5, with 8 bases matching TRBD1. CDR3 length: 14 residues. Germline V gives CDR1 ENHRY, CDR2 SYGVKD. Unmatched junction bases numbered 12, after V lost 10 bases and J lost 5 bases. The CDR3 DNA follows: TGTGCCAGCCAGGGACAGGCAGGGTCGGAGACCCAGTACTTC. It yields the protein CASQGQAGSETQYF.

The chain uses TRBV19 and TRBJ1-1, with no clear D. V lost 5 bases to trimming and J lost 5 bases, with 12 bases between them. The CDR3 extends over 13 amino acids. Looked up from germline, CDR1 is LNHDA and CDR2 is SQIVND (reference sequence). CDR3: CASSGKGRTEAFF. As DNA, the CDR3 is TGTGCCAGTAGTGGGAAAGGGAGGACTGAAGCTTTCTTT.

This rearrangement joins TRBV6-5 to TRBJ2-5; perhaps TRBD1 as D (6 bases). There are 14 residues in the CDR3. The germline V gene has CDR1 MNHEY and CDR2 SVGAGI. The V end lost 2 bases, the J end lost 4 bases, and 11 bases lay between the germline ends. This CDR3 is CASSYQTGAETQYF. CDR3 sequence (DNA): TGTGCCAGCAGTTACCAGACAGGAGCAGAGACCCAGTACTTC.

As concerns this clone: The same CDR3 arises from other DNA sequences in this sample as well. The chain uses TRBV7-8 and TRBJ1-5, with D maybe TRBD1 (5 bases). The CDR3 sequence is 15 residues long. Deletions cut 1 base from V and 0 bases from J, with 7 bases between. CDR1 is SGHVS and CDR2 is FQNEAQ in the germline V gene. The CDR3 DNA follows: TGTGCCAGCAGCTTAGTCAGGGATAGCAATCAGCCCCAGCATTTT. This sequence encodes CASSLVRDSNQPQHF.

This chain connects TRBV9 to TRBJ2-3; D is perhaps TRBD2 (6 bases). The V and J ends lost 0 bases and 5 bases respectively, with 10 bases between them. The CDR3 has 14 residues. Germline V gene lookup returns CDR1 SGDLS and CDR2 YYNGEE. This CDR3 reads CASSVGGVQDTQYF. CDR3 sequence (DNA): TGTGCCAGCAGCGTAGGGGGGGTCCAAGATACGCAGTATTTT.

The chain has TRBV5-5 and TRBJ2-2, with D possibly TRBD1 on 5 matching bases. Germline CDR1 is SGHKS and CDR2 is YYEKEE (reference sequence). Trimming removed 3 bases at V and 3 bases at J, with 9 bases between. The CDR3 totals 14 residues. CDR3 in amino acids: CASSWAGHTGELFF. The CDR3 bases are TGTGCCAGCAGCTGGGCAGGGCACACCGGGGAGCTGTTTTTT.

This clone was seen a single time. This sequence joins TRBV11-1 and TRBJ2-7, with 7 bases fitting TRBD1. Per the germline V gene, CDR1 is SGHAT and CDR2 is FQDESV (reference sequence). The CDR3 covers 14 residues. The junction had 4 bases not matched to a gene; V was cut back by 4 bases and J by 1 base. This chain's CDR3 is CASSSQTGSYEQYF. CDR3 nucleotides: TGTGCCAGCAGCTCCCAGACAGGGTCCTACGAGCAGTACTTC.

The V call is TRBV7-2, the J call TRBJ2-7; the match to TRBD1 covers 7 bases. The CDR3 has 14 residues. Trimming took 5 bases from V and 0 from J; bases not matched to a gene: 4. The germline V gene encodes CDR1 SGHTA and CDR2 FQGNSA. The CDR3 sequence: CASSPGQASYEQYF. The CDR3 DNA reads as TGTGCCAGCAGCCCAGGACAGGCCTCCTACGAGCAGTACTTC.

The chain has TRBV10-1 and TRBJ1-1; D call uncertain. Germline V gene data show CDR1 as WNHNN and CDR2 as SYGVQD (reference sequence). Trimming took 2 bases from V and 1 from J, leaving 2 bases between them. The CDR3 totals 12 residues. The CDR3 spells CASSEENTEAFF. The DNA of the CDR3 is TGCGCCAGCAGTGAGGAGAACACTGAAGCTTTCTTT.

This clone occurred a few times. The chain carries TRBV27 and TRBJ1-2; 8 bases line up with TRBD1. The CDR3 loop spans 15 amino acids. The germline V gene has CDR1 MNHEY and CDR2 SMNVEV (reference sequence). V dropped 5 bases and J dropped 7; count of bases not matched to a gene: 12. The CDR3 nucleotides are TGTGCCAGCAGTGGGTCGGGACAGGCCCCCGGTGGCTACACCTTC. Protein sequence: CASSGSGQAPGGYTF.

This chain joins TRBV30 and TRBJ2-1; 7 bases match TRBD2. The CDR3 runs to 15 residues. Losses at the gene ends were 3 bases for V and 3 bases for J; bases not matched to a gene: 8. The germline gives CDR1 GTSNPN, CDR2 SVGIG (reference sequence). CDR3 protein: CAWSVGTGGYNEQFF. CDR3 DNA: TGTGCCTGGAGCGTTGGGACGGGGGGCTACAATGAGCAGTTCTTC.

The rearrangement joins TRBV5-1 to TRBJ2-3; 7 nucleotides agree with TRBD2. The CDR3 runs to 15 residues. V was clipped by 0 bases and J by 4 bases; unmatched bases: 5. CDR1 is SGHRS and CDR2 is YFSETQ in the germline V gene. The CDR3 DNA reads as TGCGCCAGCAGCTTGGACCCGGGAGGTCCAGATACGCAGTATTTT. Amino acid sequence: CASSLDPGGPDTQYF.

CDR3 DNA: TGTGCCAGCGCGGGTCGGGCCTACAATGAGCAGTTCTTC. As protein: CASAGRAYNEQFF. The V gene is TRBV7-2, the J gene TRBJ2-1, with D tentatively TRBD2 (5 bases). The CDR3 is 13 residues long. CDR1 is SGHTA and CDR2 is FQGNSA in the germline V gene. V lost 8 bases and J 2 bases, leaving 10 bases between the germline ends. Filled out from reference TRBV7-2 and TRBJ2-1, the complete variable domain reads GAGVSQSPSNKVTEKGKDVELRCDPISGHTALYWYRQSLGQGLEFLIYFQGNSAPDKSGLPSDRFSAERTGGSVSTLTIQRTQQEDSAVYLCASAGRAYNEQFFGPGTRLTVL.

V gene TRBV10-2 combines with J gene TRBJ2-7, with D perhaps TRBD2 (6 bases). Trimming removed 6 bases at V and 0 bases at J, with 15 bases between. The CDR3 is made up of 15 amino acids. Germline-derived CDR1 and CDR2 are WSHSY and SAAADI. The CDR3 DNA reads TGCGCCAGCAGGGCGGGACTGAGGAGCTCCTACGAGCAGTACTTC. This gives the protein CASRAGLRSSYEQYF.

The genes are TRBV7-2 and TRBJ2-4, with D possibly being TRBD2 (6 bases). The CDR3 loop spans 15 amino acids. Trimming left V 2 bases short and J 4 bases short, with 12 bases between. CDR1 is SGHTA, CDR2 FQGNSA, per germline. The CDR3 protein is CASSLPGGKKNIQYF. CDR3 nucleotide sequence: TGTGCCAGCAGCTTACCTGGAGGGAAAAAAAACATTCAGTACTTC.

The chain couples TRBV7-2 to TRBJ2-3, with D possibly being TRBD2 (6 bases). Trimming shortened V by 1 base and J by 5 bases, and 16 bases separated the two germline ends. This CDR3 comprises 16 residues. Germline CDR1 reads SGHTA; CDR2 reads FQGNSA. The CDR3 region is CASSLVSGTPQDTQYF. CDR3 bases: TGTGCCAGCAGCTTAGTATCGGGGACTCCGCAAGATACGCAGTATTTT.

The rearrangement joins TRBV7-9 to TRBJ1-5; 11 nucleotides line up with TRBD1. The CDR3 loop spans 16 amino acids. Germline V gene sequence: CDR1 SEHNR, CDR2 FQNEAQ (reference sequence). Trimming cost V 5 bases and J 3 bases; bases outside gene matches: 6. The CDR3 loop reads CASSLGTGGFNQPQHF. The CDR3 DNA follows: TGTGCCAGCAGCCTCGGGACAGGGGGATTCAATCAGCCCCAGCATTTT.